Included here is one T cell receptor (beta chain) sequence, with context. Using constant-segment primers, 5'RACE produced TCR alpha and TCR beta cDNA libraries carrying sample barcodes and UMIs. TCRdb re-derived calls from the 5' RACE reads in MiXCR, one entry per CDR3 protein. This sample has about 290,000 distinct CDR3 sequences, with about 15% found just once. The data belong to a study of T-cell memory formation after mild COVID-19. Turning to the study itself: There were largely donor-specific TCR clusters.

This TCR was sampled from a man between 18 and 29 years old who had mild COVID-19 (a few samples of this study predate the infection). Cell type and time point are not known. Sequencing input: PBMCs or a T cell subset sorted from them (not recorded which).

The CDR3 DNA is TGTGCCACCAGCACCCGAGGGGGGTACAATGAGCAGTTCTTC. It is translated as CATSTRGGYNEQFF. The V and J genes are TRBV15 and TRBJ2-1, with D perhaps assigned TRBD1 or TRBD2 (6 bases each). Germline V gene data show CDR1 as LNHNV and CDR2 as YYDKDF (reference sequence). V lost 4 bases to trimming and J lost 4 bases, with 11 bases between them. This CDR3 contains 14 residues.